This T cell receptor (beta chain) was observed in a study of cytomegalovirus exposure and HLA in healthy donors. As regards this clone: Antigen unknown.

Notes on the study in general: Rates of TCR association differed by HLA locus in a later analysis, with DRB1 highest and HLA-C lowest. TCR beta chains numbering more than 150 were designated cytomegalovirus-associated. The availability of immune exposure information extended only to CMV serostatus.

The CDR3 runs 15 residues. Germline V lookup: CDR1 MNHNS, CDR2 SASEGT. Trimming removed 4 bases from V and 0 bases from J, with 9 bases in between. Amplification used 60 Vbeta primers and 13 Jbeta primers. Per the original methods: A follow-up analysis tallied about 80 million unique TCR beta chains, roughly 11 million shared. Sequencing was performed with immunoSEQ multiplex PCR; in TCRdb, only in-frame clones are kept and a portion is missing. V and J calls and clone size follow that table, whereas D and trimming were derived from the DNA. The sample has about 150,000 clones, 75% to 80% seen once. Sequenced input: PBMCs. The source is a woman aged 25 to 39 in good health and CMV-seronegative. The rearrangement joins TRBV6-1 to TRBJ1-4, with no clear D. The CDR3 region is CASSGPSATNEKLFF. CDR3 DNA: TGTGCCAGCAGTGGGCCATCAGCAACTAATGAAAAACTGTTTTTT.